One and the same sample provided the 18 T cell receptor beta chains below, sequenced in a study of blood T cell repertoires in COVID-19. Sequenced by immunoSEQ multiplex PCR; TCRdb stores in-frame clones only, minus some. The sample includes a few hundred thousand clones, around 86% of them seen just once. The sequenced sample consisted of peripheral blood. The source is a middle-aged man who had recovered from COVID-19.

The chain employs TRBV7-8 and TRBJ2-1; D perhaps matches TRBD2 (7 bases). With 6 bases removed from V and 6 bases from J, the gap between germline ends came to 12 bases. The CDR3 contains 13 residues. Germline values: CDR1 SGHVS, CDR2 FQNEAQ. CDR3 DNA: TGTGCCAGCAGAGTGGGGGGGGCCAATGAGCAGTTCTTC. It encodes CASRVGGANEQFF. The full variable domain, its missing parts supplied by reference TRBV7-8 and TRBJ2-1, is GAGVSQSPRYKVAKRGQDVALRCDPISGHVSLFWYQQALGQGPEFLTYFQNEAQLDKSGLPSDRFFAERPEGSVSTLKIQRTQQEDSAVYLCASRVGGANEQFFGPGTRLTVL.

V is TRBV19 and J is TRBJ2-3; D is unresolved. Germline V gene sequence: CDR1 LNHDA, CDR2 SQIVND (reference sequence). Trimming took 6 bases from V and 0 from J, leaving 4 bases between them. The CDR3 runs to 12 residues. CDR3 sequence reads: CASSGSTDTQYF. In DNA, the CDR3 is TGTGCCAGTAGCGGGAGCACAGATACGCAGTATTTT.

The chain joins TRBV9 to TRBJ2-7; TRBD1 aligns across 9 bases. The J segment lost 2 bases and the V segment lost 0 bases, leaving 9 bases of the junction unmatched. CDR1 is SGDLS, CDR2 YYNGEE, per germline. CDR3 length: 17 amino acids. CDR3 sequence (DNA): TGTGCCAGCAGCGTAGGGGGACAGGGTTTTTTAGCCTACGAGCAGTACTTC. As protein: CASSVGGQGFLAYEQYF.

The chain couples TRBV6-5 to TRBJ2-7; weak D call: TRBD1 (6 bases). Germline V gives CDR1 MNHEY, CDR2 SVGAGI. This CDR3 has 12 residues. V dropped 5 bases and J dropped 3 bases, with 8 bases sitting between them. CDR3 nucleotide sequence: TGTGCCAGCAGTCAGGGGTACTACGAGCAGTACTTC. This sequence encodes CASSQGYYEQYF.

J is TRBJ2-2 and V is TRBV27; D remains ambiguous. From germline, CDR1 is MNHEY and CDR2 SMNVEV (reference sequence). Trimming removed 8 bases at V and 7 bases at J, with 14 bases between. The CDR3 totals 13 residues. CDR3 coding DNA: TGTGCCAGCTCCTCCGGGTCGGGCGGGGAGCTGTTTTTT. Translated: CASSSGSGGELFF.

The chain employs TRBV20-1 and TRBJ2-7; a weak D match, TRBD1 (5 bases). Trimming pared 6 bases from V and 6 bases from J, leaving 12 bases between. The CDR3 consists of 11 residues. Per germline, CDR1 DFQATT and CDR2 SNEGSKA (reference sequence). The CDR3 DNA follows: TGCAGTGCGACCCAAGGGGTCGAGCAGTACTTC. It is translated as CSATQGVEQYF.

The chain employs TRBV7-6 and TRBJ1-3; 7 bases align to TRBD1. This CDR3 has 16 amino acids. Germline V gives CDR1 SGHVS, CDR2 FNYEAQ. J was trimmed by 5 bases and V by 1 base; bases with no gene match: 8. The CDR3 coding sequence is TGTGCCAGCAGCTTAGGGTTAGGACAGGCCCGAAACACCATATATTTT. This codes for CASSLGLGQARNTIYF.

This clone was seen only once. The genes are TRBV7-8 and TRBJ2-7; D remains unclear. V lost 3 bases and J 4 bases, leaving 13 bases between the germline ends. Germline-derived CDR1 and CDR2 are SGHVS and FQNEAQ. The CDR3 extends over 14 amino acids. The CDR3 here is CASSFHGLVYEQYF. In DNA form, the CDR3 reads TGTGCCAGCAGCTTCCATGGTCTAGTTTACGAGCAGTACTTC.

V is TRBV7-8 and J is TRBJ1-1; 9 bases line up with TRBD1. There are 16 residues in the CDR3. The germline gives CDR1 SGHVS, CDR2 FQNEAQ. J lost 1 base, V lost 4 bases, and 7 bases had no gene match. CDR3 sequence (DNA): TGTGCCAGCAGCTCTCCGGGACAGGGATCGAACACTGAAGCTTTCTTT. Its protein is CASSSPGQGSNTEAFF.

The chain combines TRBV5-6 with TRBJ1-1, with 8 bases matching TRBD1. V gave up 0 bases and J gave up 6 bases; unmatched junction bases: 7. CDR3 length equals 15 residues. Germline CDR1 reads SGHDT; CDR2 reads YYEEEE. The CDR3 loop reads CASSLASDRVAEAFF. In nucleotides, the CDR3 is TGTGCCAGCAGCTTGGCCTCGGACAGGGTAGCTGAAGCTTTCTTT.

The J gene is TRBJ2-1, the V gene TRBV5-4; weak D call: TRBD2 (5 bases). The CDR3 runs 15 residues. The germline V and J ends were trimmed by 0 bases and 0 bases, with 7 bases remaining between them. Germline-derived CDR1 and CDR2 are SGHNT and YYREEE (reference sequence). The CDR3 coding sequence is TGTGCCAGCAGCTTGGCGGCGGGCTCCTACAATGAGCAGTTCTTC. It translates to CASSLAAGSYNEQFF.

V usage is TRBV6-6 and J usage is TRBJ2-1; D is perhaps TRBD1 (6 bases). Germline CDR1 reads MNHNY; CDR2 reads SVGAGI (reference sequence). V lost 0 bases to trimming and J lost 6 bases, with 9 bases between them. There are 14 residues in the CDR3. CDR3 sequence (DNA): TGTGCCAGCAGTTACTCCGGGACACGCAATGAGCAGTTCTTC. Translation gives CASSYSGTRNEQFF.

The chain links TRBV6-2 or TRBV6-3 to TRBJ1-1; 9 bases are shared with TRBD1. V gave up 0 bases and J gave up 2 bases; unmatched junction bases: 4. Germline CDR1 is MNHEY and CDR2 is SVGEGT. The CDR3 length is 16 residues. The CDR3 sequence is CASSYSWTGENTEAFF. Written as DNA, the CDR3 is TGTGCCAGCAGTTACTCCTGGACAGGGGAAAACACTGAAGCTTTCTTT.

This chain links TRBV7-2 with TRBJ2-2; the match to TRBD2 covers 10 bases. The CDR3 is made up of 16 amino acids. The ends lost 4 bases at V and 3 bases at J; junction bases unmatched: 5. In germline, CDR1 is SGHTA, CDR2 FQGNSA. The CDR3 coding sequence is TGTGCCAGCAGCTACCAACTAGCGGGGTACACCGGGGAGCTGTTTTTT. This codes for CASSYQLAGYTGELFF.

The chain links TRBV4-3 to TRBJ2-5, with D maybe TRBD1 (5 bases). CDR1 is LGHNA, CDR2 YSLEER, per germline. The germline V and J ends were trimmed by 1 base and 2 bases, with 11 bases remaining between them. CDR3 length: 15 residues. The CDR3 region is CASSQGGLIQETQYF. CDR3 DNA sequence: TGCGCCAGCAGCCAAGGGGGCCTGATACAAGAGACCCAGTACTTC.

This clone was picked up one time. The chain couples TRBV7-2 to TRBJ2-2; perhaps TRBD2 as D (6 bases). The CDR3 contains 15 residues. CDR1 is SGHTA and CDR2 is FQGNSA in the germline V gene. V lost 6 bases to trimming and J lost 6 bases, with 17 bases between them. The CDR3 sequence: CASRGSGPIPGELFF. In nucleotides, the CDR3 is TGTGCCAGCAGGGGCAGCGGGCCCATCCCCGGGGAGCTGTTTTTT.

The chain joins TRBV7-2 to TRBJ2-1; weak D call: TRBD1 (6 bases). This CDR3 region has 15 residues. Looked up from germline, CDR1 is SGHTA and CDR2 is FQGNSA. V gave up 5 bases and J gave up 9 bases, with 20 bases separating them. The CDR3 nucleotides are TGTGCCAGCAGCGAAAAGCCCCCCGGGACACCTGAGCAGTTCTTC. Translating it yields CASSEKPPGTPEQFF.

The DNA of the CDR3 is TGTGCCAGCAGCCGACTAGCGGAAGAGACCCAGTACTTC. Translation: CASSRLAEETQYF. The J gene is TRBJ2-5, the V gene TRBV11-2; 9 nucleotides match TRBD2. The CDR3 length is 13 residues. The V segment lost 5 bases and the J segment 3 bases; nucleotides outside the gene matches: 1. The germline V gene has CDR1 SGHAT and CDR2 FQNNGV.